This TCR beta chain was identified during a study of T-cell reconstitution after alpha-beta-depleted transplantation in children. This clonotype was detected many times. Per the germline V gene, CDR1 is MNHEY and CDR2 is SVGAGI. V shed 6 bases and J 6 bases; nucleotides not matched to a gene: 12. CDR3 length: 16 amino acids. Unique molecular identifiers were built into the TCRbeta library. MiXCR, applied by TCRdb to the PCR reads, yields one record per CDR3 protein. The sample carries around 450,000 distinct CDR3 sequences, 8% to 11% recorded once. The chain carries TRBV6-5 and TRBJ2-1, with 9 bases lining up with TRBD1. This receptor was taken from a child aged 2-15 years with inherited bone marrow failure, due to receive a stem cell transplant. Specimen: PBMCs, collected before TCRalphabeta/CD19-depleted stem cell transplant. The CDR3 region has the DNA TGTGCCAGCAGACCCCCGGGACAGGGAAGCCTCAATGAGCAGTTCTTC. Translating gives CASRPPGQGSLNEQFF.